This is a list of T cell receptor beta chains from one sample in a study of T cell responses to AZD1222 COVID-19 vaccine. Generated by immunoSEQ multiplex PCR, the TCRdb table keeps only in-frame clones and is missing some. The sample includes over 45,000 clones, about 90% of them seen just once. The specimen was peripheral blood, collected 28 days after the second AZD1222 dose. All receptors come from an adult who received the AZD1222 COVID-19 vaccine. The CDR3 runs from the conserved cysteine through the conserved F or W. A D gene is named only where the DNA matches it firmly. Clone size is shown for a subset of rows, as once, few, many or a class of expanded clone.

D gene,CDR3 length,V gene,clone size,J gene,CDR3 protein,CDR3 DNA
TRBD1,16,TRBV5-1,-,TRBJ2-5,CASSLTGTGAVETQYF,TGCGCCAGCAGCTTGACCGGGACAGGGGCGGTAGAGACCCAGTACTTC
-,15,TRBV27,once,TRBJ2-1,CASSLSFHGRNEQFF,TGTGCCAGCAGTTTATCGTTCCACGGACGCAATGAGCAGTTCTTC
TRBD1,14,TRBV29-1,-,TRBJ1-1,CSVAGDRVGTEAFF,TGCAGCGTTGCCGGGGACAGGGTGGGCACTGAAGCTTTCTTT
-,16,TRBV7-2,once,TRBJ1-3,CASSQSGGSVGNTIYF,TGTGCCAGCAGCCAATCCGGGGGCTCTGTTGGAAACACCATATATTTT
TRBD2,18,TRBV7-8,-,TRBJ2-7,CASSLASLAGVSVYEQYF,TGTGCCAGCAGCTTAGCTTCACTAGCGGGAGTCTCTGTCTACGAGCAGTACTTC
TRBD1,13,TRBV15,-,TRBJ2-1,CATTADRDNEQFF,TGTGCCACCACCGCAGACAGGGACAATGAGCAGTTCTTC
TRBD1,13,TRBV7-6,-,TRBJ1-1,CASSRGQGAEAFF,TGTGCCAGCAGCCGTGGACAGGGAGCCGAAGCTTTCTTT
-,15,TRBV6-5,-,TRBJ1-6,CASSQVGGGNSPLHF,TGTGCCAGCAGCCAAGTCGGAGGGGGAAATTCACCCCTCCACTTT
-,16,TRBV5-6,-,TRBJ1-6,CASALRAGAANSPLHF,TGTGCCAGCGCATTGAGGGCAGGCGCAGCGAATTCACCCCTCCACTTT
-,13,TRBV14,medium-sized,TRBJ2-4,CASTQSPGGIQYF,TGTGCCAGCACCCAGTCTCCAGGAGGCATTCAGTACTTC
-,13,TRBV5-1,-,TRBJ2-7,CASSDGHDYEQYF,TGCGCCAGCAGCGATGGACACGACTACGAGCAGTACTTC
TRBD2,15,TRBV16,-,TRBJ2-1,CASSQGLAGDNEQFF,TGTGCCAGCAGCCAGGGACTAGCGGGAGACAATGAGCAGTTCTTC
TRBD1,15,TRBV6-5,-,TRBJ2-3,CASSSRDRGSDTQYF,TGTGCCAGCAGTAGCCGGGACAGGGGGTCGGATACGCAGTATTTT
-,15,TRBV5-1,-,TRBJ1-6,CASSLVAGEGSPLHF,TGCGCCAGCAGCTTGGTCGCAGGGGAAGGATCACCCCTCCACTTT
TRBD2,17,TRBV6-2/TRBV6-3,-,TRBJ2-5,CASSPRPPSGPQQTQYF,TGTGCCAGCAGTCCCCGCCCCCCTAGCGGACCTCAACAGACCCAGTACTTC
-,15,TRBV2,-,TRBJ1-5,CASSVLGIGNQPQHF,TGTGCCAGCAGTGTTCTGGGGATCGGCAATCAGCCCCAGCATTTT
-,16,TRBV7-3,-,TRBJ2-3,CASSLDPASGSDTQYF,TGTGCCAGCAGCTTGGACCCCGCCTCGGGGTCAGATACGCAGTATTTT
-,15,TRBV5-1,-,TRBJ1-3,CASSPGDTSGNTIYF,TGCGCCAGCAGCCCAGGGGACACCTCTGGAAACACCATATATTTT